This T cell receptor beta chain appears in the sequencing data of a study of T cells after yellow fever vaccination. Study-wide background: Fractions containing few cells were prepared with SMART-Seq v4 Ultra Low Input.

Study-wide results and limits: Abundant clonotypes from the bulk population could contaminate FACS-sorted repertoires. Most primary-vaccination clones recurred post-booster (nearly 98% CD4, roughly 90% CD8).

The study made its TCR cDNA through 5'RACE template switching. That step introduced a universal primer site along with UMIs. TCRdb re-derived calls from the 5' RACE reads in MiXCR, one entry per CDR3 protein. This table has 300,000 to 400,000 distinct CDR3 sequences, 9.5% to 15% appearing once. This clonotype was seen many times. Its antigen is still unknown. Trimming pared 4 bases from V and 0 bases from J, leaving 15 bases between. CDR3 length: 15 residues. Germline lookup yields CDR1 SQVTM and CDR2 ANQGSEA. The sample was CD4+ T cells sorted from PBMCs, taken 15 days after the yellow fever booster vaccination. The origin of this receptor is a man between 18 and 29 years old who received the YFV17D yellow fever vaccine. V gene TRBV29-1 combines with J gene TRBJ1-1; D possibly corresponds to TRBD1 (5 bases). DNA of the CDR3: TGCAGCGTTGGGGCAGGGTGGGGGATGAACACTGAAGCTTTCTTT. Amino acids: CSVGAGWGMNTEAFF.